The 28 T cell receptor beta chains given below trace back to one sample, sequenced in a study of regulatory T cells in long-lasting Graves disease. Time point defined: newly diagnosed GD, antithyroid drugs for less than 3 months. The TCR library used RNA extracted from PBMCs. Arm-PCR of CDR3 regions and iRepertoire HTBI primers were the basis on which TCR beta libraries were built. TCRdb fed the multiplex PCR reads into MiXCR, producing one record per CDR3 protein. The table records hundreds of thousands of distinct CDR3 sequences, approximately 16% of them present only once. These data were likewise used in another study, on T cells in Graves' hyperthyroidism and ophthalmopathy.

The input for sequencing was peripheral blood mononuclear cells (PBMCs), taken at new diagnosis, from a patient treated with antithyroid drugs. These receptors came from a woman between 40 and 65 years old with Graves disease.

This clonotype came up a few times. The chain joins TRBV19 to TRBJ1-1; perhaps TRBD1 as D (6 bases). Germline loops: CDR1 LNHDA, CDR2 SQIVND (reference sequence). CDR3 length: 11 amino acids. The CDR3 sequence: CASGVWTEAFF. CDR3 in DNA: TGTGCTTCAGGGGTATGGACTGAAGCTTTCTTT. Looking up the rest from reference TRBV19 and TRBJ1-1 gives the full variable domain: DGGITQSPKYLFRKEGQNVTLSCEQNLNHDAMYWYRQDPGQGLRLIYYSQIVNDFQKGDIAEGYSVSREKKESFPLTVTSAQKNPTAFYLCASGVWTEAFFGQGTRLTVV.

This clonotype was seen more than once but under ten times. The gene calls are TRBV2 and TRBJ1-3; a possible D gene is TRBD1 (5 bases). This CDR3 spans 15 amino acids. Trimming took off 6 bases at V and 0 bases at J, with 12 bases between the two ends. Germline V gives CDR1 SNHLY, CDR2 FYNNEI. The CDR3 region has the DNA TGTGCCAGCAGCCTGACAGACATCTCTGGAAACACCATATATTTT. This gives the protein CASSLTDISGNTIYF.

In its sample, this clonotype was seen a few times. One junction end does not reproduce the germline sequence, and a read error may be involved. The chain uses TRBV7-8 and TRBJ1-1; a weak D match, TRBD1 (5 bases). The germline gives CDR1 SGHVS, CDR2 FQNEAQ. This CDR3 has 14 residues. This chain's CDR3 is CAGSEQEDGTEAFF. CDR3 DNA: TGTGCCGGCAGCGAACAGGAGGATGGGACTGAAGCTTTCTTT.

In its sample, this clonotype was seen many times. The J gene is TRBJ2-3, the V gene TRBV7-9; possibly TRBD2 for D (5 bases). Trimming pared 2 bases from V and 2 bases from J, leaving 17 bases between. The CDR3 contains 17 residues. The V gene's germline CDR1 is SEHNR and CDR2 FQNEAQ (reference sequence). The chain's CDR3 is CASSLRRGVLLTDTQYF. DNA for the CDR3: TGTGCCAGCAGCTTAAGACGGGGAGTCCTCCTCACAGATACGCAGTATTTT.

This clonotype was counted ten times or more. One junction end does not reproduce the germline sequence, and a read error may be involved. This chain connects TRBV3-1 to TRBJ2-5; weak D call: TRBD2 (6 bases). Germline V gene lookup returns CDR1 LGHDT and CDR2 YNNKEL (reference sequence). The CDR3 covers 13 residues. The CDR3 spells CASIQLAGETQYF. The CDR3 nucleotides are TGTGCCAGCATCCAACTAGCCGGGGAGACCCAGTACTTC.

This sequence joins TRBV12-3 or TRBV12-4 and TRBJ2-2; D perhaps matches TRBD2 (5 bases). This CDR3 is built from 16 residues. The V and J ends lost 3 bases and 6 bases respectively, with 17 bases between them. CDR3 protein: CASSFTRGIRAGELFF. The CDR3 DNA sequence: TGTGCCAGCAGTTTTACTAGAGGAATTAGGGCCGGGGAGCTGTTTTTT.

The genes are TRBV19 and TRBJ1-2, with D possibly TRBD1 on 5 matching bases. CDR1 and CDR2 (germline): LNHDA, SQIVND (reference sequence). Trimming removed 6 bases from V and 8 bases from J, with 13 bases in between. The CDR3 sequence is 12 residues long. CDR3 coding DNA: TGTGCCAGTAGACCCAGGGATTTCGGCTACACCTTC. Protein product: CASRPRDFGYTF.

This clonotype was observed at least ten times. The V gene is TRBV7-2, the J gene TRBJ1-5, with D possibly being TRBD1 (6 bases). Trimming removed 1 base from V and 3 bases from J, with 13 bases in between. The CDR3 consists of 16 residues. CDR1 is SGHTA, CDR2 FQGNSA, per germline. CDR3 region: CASSLVGQKINQPQHF. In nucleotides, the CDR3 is TGTGCCAGCAGCTTAGTAGGACAGAAGATCAATCAGCCCCAGCATTTT.

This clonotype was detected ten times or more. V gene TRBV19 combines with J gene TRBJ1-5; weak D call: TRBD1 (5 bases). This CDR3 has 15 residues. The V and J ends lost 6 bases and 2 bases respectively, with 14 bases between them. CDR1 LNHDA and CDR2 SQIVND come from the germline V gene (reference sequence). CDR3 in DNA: TGTGCCAGTAGGCTATTAAGAGGGGGCAATCAGCCCCAGCATTTT. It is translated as CASRLLRGGNQPQHF.

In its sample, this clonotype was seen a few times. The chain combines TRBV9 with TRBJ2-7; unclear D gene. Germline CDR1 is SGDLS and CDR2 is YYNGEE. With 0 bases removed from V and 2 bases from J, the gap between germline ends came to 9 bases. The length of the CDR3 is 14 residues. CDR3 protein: CASSVDSSTYEQYF. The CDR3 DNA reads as TGTGCCAGCAGCGTAGATTCCAGTACCTACGAGCAGTACTTC.

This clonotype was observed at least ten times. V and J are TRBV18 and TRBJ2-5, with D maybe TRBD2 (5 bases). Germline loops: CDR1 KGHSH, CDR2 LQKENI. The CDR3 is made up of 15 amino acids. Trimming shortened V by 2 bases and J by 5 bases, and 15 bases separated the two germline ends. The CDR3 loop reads CASSPARLSQETQYF. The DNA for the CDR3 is TGTGCCAGCTCACCAGCGCGACTATCCCAGGAGACCCAGTACTTC.

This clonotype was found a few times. CDR3: CASSIGTADYGYTF. In DNA, the CDR3 is TGTGCCAGTAGTATAGGAACAGCGGACTATGGCTACACCTTC. V is TRBV19 and J is TRBJ1-2; no clear D gene. Trimming pared 1 base from V and 3 bases from J, leaving 9 bases between. The CDR3 extends over 14 amino acids. The germline V gene encodes CDR1 LNHDA and CDR2 SQIVND (reference sequence).

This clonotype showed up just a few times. CDR3 bases: TGTGCCAGCAGGGACGGACAGGGATCAGCGCGCTATGGCTACACCTTC. Translated: CASRDGQGSARYGYTF. The chain carries TRBV6-1 and TRBJ1-2; 8 bases agree with TRBD1. Germline assignment: CDR1 MNHNS and CDR2 SASEGT. The length of the CDR3 is 16 residues. Trimming at V came to 6 bases and at J to 4 bases, leaving 13 bases not matched to a gene.

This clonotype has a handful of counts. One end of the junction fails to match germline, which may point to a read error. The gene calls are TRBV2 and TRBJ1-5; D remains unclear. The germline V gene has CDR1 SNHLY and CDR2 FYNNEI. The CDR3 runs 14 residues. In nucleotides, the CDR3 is TGTGTCAGCAGCCGGGGTGTGGTCGATCAGCCCCAGCATTTT. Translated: CVSSRGVVDQPQHF.

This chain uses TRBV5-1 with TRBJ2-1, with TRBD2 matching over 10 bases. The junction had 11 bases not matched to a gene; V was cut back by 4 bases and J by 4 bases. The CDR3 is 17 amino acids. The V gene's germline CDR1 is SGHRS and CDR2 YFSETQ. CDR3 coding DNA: TGCGCCAGCAGCCCCGGGGGGCTAGCGGGGGAATACAATGAGCAGTTCTTC. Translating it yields CASSPGGLAGEYNEQFF.

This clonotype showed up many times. The CDR3 region has the DNA TGCAGTGCTAGAGATTATAGCGCAGGGGTGACCTACAATGAGCAGTTCTTC. Protein product: CSARDYSAGVTYNEQFF. V gene TRBV20-1 combines with J gene TRBJ2-1; TRBD1 is a possible D gene (6 bases). V was cut by 0 bases and J by 2 bases, with 17 bases left in between. Per germline, CDR1 DFQATT and CDR2 SNEGSKA (reference sequence). CDR3 size: 17 residues.

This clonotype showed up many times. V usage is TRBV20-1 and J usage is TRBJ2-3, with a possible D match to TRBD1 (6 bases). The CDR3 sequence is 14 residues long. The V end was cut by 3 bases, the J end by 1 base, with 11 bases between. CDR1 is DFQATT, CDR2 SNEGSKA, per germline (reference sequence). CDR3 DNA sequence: TGCAGTGCTAGTGGGCCAGGGGGCACAGATACGCAGTATTTT. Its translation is CSASGPGGTDTQYF.

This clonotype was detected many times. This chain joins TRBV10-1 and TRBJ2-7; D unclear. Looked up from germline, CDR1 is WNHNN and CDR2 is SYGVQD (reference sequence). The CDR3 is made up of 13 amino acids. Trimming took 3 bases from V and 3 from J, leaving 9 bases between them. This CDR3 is CASSESWSYEQYF. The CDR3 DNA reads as TGCGCCAGCAGTGAAAGTTGGAGCTACGAGCAGTACTTC.

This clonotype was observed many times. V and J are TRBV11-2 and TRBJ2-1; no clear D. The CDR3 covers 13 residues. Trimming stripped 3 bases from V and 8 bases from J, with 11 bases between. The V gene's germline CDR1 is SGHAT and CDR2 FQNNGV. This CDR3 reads CASSLDLWDEQFF. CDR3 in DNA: TGTGCCAGCAGCTTGGACCTCTGGGATGAGCAGTTCTTC.

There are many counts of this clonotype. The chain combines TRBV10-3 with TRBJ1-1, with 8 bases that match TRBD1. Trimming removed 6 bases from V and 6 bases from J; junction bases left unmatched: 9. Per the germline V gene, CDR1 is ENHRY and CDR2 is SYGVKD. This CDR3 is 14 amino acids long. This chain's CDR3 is CAISVDRENSEAFF. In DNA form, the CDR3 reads TGTGCCATCAGCGTGGACAGGGAGAATTCTGAAGCTTTCTTT.

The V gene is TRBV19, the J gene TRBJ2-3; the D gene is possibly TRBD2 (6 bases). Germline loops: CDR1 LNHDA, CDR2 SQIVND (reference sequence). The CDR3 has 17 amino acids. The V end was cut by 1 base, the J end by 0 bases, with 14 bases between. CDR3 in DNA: TGTGCCAGTAGTATAGTTCCGCGGGGTGCTAGCACAGATACGCAGTATTTT. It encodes CASSIVPRGASTDTQYF.

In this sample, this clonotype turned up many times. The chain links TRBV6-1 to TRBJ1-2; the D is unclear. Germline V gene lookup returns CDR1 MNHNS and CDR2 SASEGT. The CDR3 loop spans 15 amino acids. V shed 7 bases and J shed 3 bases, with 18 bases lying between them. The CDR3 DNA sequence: TGTGCCAGCAACCCGGTACCCCGGGGTGACTATGGCTACACCTTC. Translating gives CASNPVPRGDYGYTF.

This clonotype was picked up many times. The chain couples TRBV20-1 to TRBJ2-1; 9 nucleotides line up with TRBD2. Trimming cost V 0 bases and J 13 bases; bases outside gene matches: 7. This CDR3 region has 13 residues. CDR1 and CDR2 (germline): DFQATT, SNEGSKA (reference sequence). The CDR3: CSARDFSGGPQFF. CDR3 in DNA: TGCAGTGCTAGAGATTTTAGCGGGGGACCACAGTTCTTC.

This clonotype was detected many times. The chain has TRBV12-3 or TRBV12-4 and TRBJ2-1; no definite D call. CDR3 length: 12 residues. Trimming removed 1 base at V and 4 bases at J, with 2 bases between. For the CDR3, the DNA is TGTGCCAGCAGTTTAGTTTACAATGAGCAGTTCTTC. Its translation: CASSLVYNEQFF.

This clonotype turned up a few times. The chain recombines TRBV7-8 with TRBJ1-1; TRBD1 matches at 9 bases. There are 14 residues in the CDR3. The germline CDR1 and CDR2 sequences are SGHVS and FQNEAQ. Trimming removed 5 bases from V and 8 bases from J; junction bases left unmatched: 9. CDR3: CASSPLATGGEAFF. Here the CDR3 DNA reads TGTGCCAGCAGCCCCCTAGCAACAGGGGGCGAAGCTTTCTTT.

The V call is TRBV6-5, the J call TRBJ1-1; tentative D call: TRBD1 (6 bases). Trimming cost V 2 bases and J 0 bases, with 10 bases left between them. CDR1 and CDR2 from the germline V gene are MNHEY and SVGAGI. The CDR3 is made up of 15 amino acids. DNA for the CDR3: TGTGCCAGCAGTTACGCAGGGGACCTGAACACTGAAGCTTTCTTT. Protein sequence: CASSYAGDLNTEAFF.

Written as DNA, the CDR3 is TGCGCCAGCAGCCAAGAGGCTCGGGGGTACACTGAAGCTTTCTTT. The encoded protein is CASSQEARGYTEAFF. The chain carries TRBV4-1 and TRBJ1-1; the D gene is possibly TRBD1 (5 bases). This CDR3 spans 15 amino acids. Trimming pared 0 bases from V and 3 bases from J, leaving 11 bases between. Germline V CDR1 and CDR2: MGHRA, YSYEKL.

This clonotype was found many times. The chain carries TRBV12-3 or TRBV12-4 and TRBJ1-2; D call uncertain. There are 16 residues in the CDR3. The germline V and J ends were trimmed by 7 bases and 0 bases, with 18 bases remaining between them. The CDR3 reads CASTPTPVLANYGYTF. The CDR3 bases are TGTGCCAGCACACCTACCCCGGTCCTAGCTAACTATGGCTACACCTTC.